A selection of T cell receptor beta chains follows, all from one sample in a study of T and B cells in COVID-19 patients. From the multiplex PCR reads, TCRdb called clonotypes with MiXCR, one entry per CDR3 protein. This repertoire shows some 2,000 distinct CDR3 sequences, 20% to 25% found once; its top ten account for 62%. Sequencing was done on a sample of blood. All receptors derive from a human donor with active COVID-19. CDR3s include the opening cysteine and the closing phenylalanine or tryptophan. The D gene is left open where the match is weak. Clone size is given for some rows only: seen once, a few or many times, or a class if the clone is expanded.

v_gene	d_gene	j_gene	abundance	CDR3nt	CDR3aa
TRBV20-1	-	TRBJ1-4	-	TGCAGTGCTAGGGCGACGGAGACAACTAATGAAAAACTGTTTTTT	CSARATETTNEKLFF
TRBV5-1	TRBD2	TRBJ2-3	few	TGCGCCAGCAGCTCGGCGGGGGTTGGGGCCACAGATACGCAGTATTTT	CASSSAGVGATDTQYF
TRBV6-2/TRBV6-3	-	TRBJ1-5	-	TGTGCCAGCAGTCCCTCGGGGCTGGGCAATCAGCCCCAGCATTTT	CASSPSGLGNQPQHF
TRBV29-1	-	TRBJ2-5	medium-sized	TGCAGCGTGGGAAGGACAGGACGGGGGTACCAAGAGACCCAGTACTTC	CSVGRTGRGYQETQYF
TRBV27	-	TRBJ1-1	-	TGTGCCAGCAGTTGGTATCAGGGTGGGGTCACTGAAGCTTTCTTT	CASSWYQGGVTEAFF
TRBV20-1	-	TRBJ2-5	-	TGCAGTGCTAGAGATGACTGGAAAGAGACCCAGTACTTC	CSARDDWKETQYF
TRBV12-3/TRBV12-4	-	TRBJ2-1	few	TGTGCCAGCAGTTTATCGTCCGGGCTGAGCTCCTACAATGAGCAGTTCTTC	CASSLSSGLSSYNEQFF
TRBV6-1	-	TRBJ1-1	-	TGTGCCAGCAGTGGTGACAGCACTGAAGCTTTCTTT	CASSGDSTEAFF
TRBV6-5	-	TRBJ2-1	medium-sized	TGTGCCAGCAGCGGCCCGACAGGGAGGCACAATGAGCAGTTCTTC	CASSGPTGRHNEQFF
TRBV20-1	-	TRBJ2-7	-	TGCAGTGCTAGCCATCCTAGCGCGACCTCCTACGAGCAGTACTTC	CSASHPSATSYEQYF
TRBV29-1	TRBD1	TRBJ1-5	large	TGCAGCGTTAAGAACGGACAGGGCAATCAGCCCCAGCATTTT	CSVKNGQGNQPQHF
TRBV4-3	TRBD2	TRBJ2-5	-	TGTGCCAGCAGCCAAGATAACGGGGAGGGAGAGACCCAGTACTTC	CASSQDNGEGETQYF
TRBV5-5	-	TRBJ2-4	-	TGTGCCAGCAGCTTGCTATACGGAGGTCGATCGAACATTCAGTACTTC	CASSLLYGGRSNIQYF
TRBV5-3	TRBD2	TRBJ2-2	-	TGCGCCAGCAGCTCCCGGACTAGCCGTGATCAGAACACCGGGGAGCTGTTTTTT	CASSSRTSRDQNTGELFF
TRBV7-2	TRBD1	TRBJ2-1	few	TGTGCCAGCAGCTTAGCGCAGGGGGAGTGGAATGAGCAGTTCTTC	CASSLAQGEWNEQFF
TRBV19	-	TRBJ1-3	medium-sized	TGTGCCAGTAGTGCATCGGGATTTGGAAACACCATATATTTT	CASSASGFGNTIYF
TRBV12-3/TRBV12-4	TRBD1	TRBJ1-5	few	TGTGCCAGCAGCCCCTTCGGGACAGAGTCTAGCAATCAGCCCCAGCATTTT	CASSPFGTESSNQPQHF
TRBV6-5	-	TRBJ2-6	large	TGTGCCAGCAGCGACAGGTTGAGCTCTGGGGCCAACGTCCTGACTTTC	CASSDRLSSGANVLTF
TRBV15	-	TRBJ2-1	medium-sized	TGTGCCACCAGCCGACAGAGAAGCGCCTACAATGAGCAGTTCTTC	CATSRQRSAYNEQFF
TRBV12-3/TRBV12-4	TRBD2	TRBJ2-5	few	TGTGCCAGCAGTTTTGGGAGCGGGAACCAAGAGACCCAGTACTTC	CASSFGSGNQETQYF
TRBV19	TRBD1	TRBJ1-2	medium-sized	TGTGCCAGTAGTATCGGGACAGCCTATGGCTACACCTTC	CASSIGTAYGYTF
TRBV14	TRBD2	TRBJ2-4	-	TGTGCCAGCAGCCAGTCGGGGGGTACGAACATTCAGTACTTC	CASSQSGGTNIQYF
TRBV5-6	-	TRBJ2-3	medium-sized	TGTGCCAGCAGCTTGAGGGACGGAGGGGCGCAGTATTTT	CASSLRDGGAQYF
TRBV20-1	-	TRBJ1-1	-	TGCAGTGCTAGTGGGGGGTTGAACACTGAAGCTTTCTTT	CSASGGLNTEAFF
TRBV27	TRBD2	TRBJ2-5	once	TGTGCCAGCAGTACCCCCCGAGCGGGAGGGTACCAAGAGACCCAGTACTTC	CASSTPRAGGYQETQYF
TRBV15	-	TRBJ1-6	medium-sized	TGTGCCACCAGCAGGGCAGTAAATTCACCCCTCCACTTT	CATSRAVNSPLHF
TRBV30	-	TRBJ1-3	medium-sized	TGTGCCTGGAATGCGCTAGCTGGAAACACCATATATTTT	CAWNALAGNTIYF
TRBV7-9	-	TRBJ2-4	-	TGTGCCAGCAGCTTAGTAGCAGGCCCAGGGATTCAGTACTTC	CASSLVAGPGIQYF
TRBV19	-	TRBJ1-2	medium-sized	TGTGCCAGTAGTATCAGTCCAGGGTGGACTAACTATGGCTACACCTTC	CASSISPGWTNYGYTF